Listed below are T cell receptor beta chains from one sample, sequenced in a study of blood T cell repertoires in COVID-19. Assay used: immunoSEQ multiplex PCR; TCRdb lists only in-frame clones, some missing. The repertoire holds 200,000 to 250,000 clones, with 70% to 85% as singletons. Sequenced sample: PBMCs or T cells enriched from blood (not recorded which). These receptors were collected from a man in his fifties or sixties who had recovered from COVID-19. The CDR3 runs from the conserved cysteine through the conserved F or W. A D gene is named only where the DNA matches it firmly. Size is omitted from some rows. Given values are once, few, many or a class for expanded clones.

abundance,v_gene,d_gene,j_gene,CDR3aa,CDR3nt
NA,TRBV9,NA,TRBJ1-2,CASSPEGGGGYGYTF,TGTGCCAGCAGCCCCGAGGGAGGGGGAGGCTATGGCTACACCTTC
NA,TRBV20-1,NA,TRBJ2-1,CSAPQRNEQFF,TGCAGTGCTCCCCAGCGAAATGAGCAGTTCTTC
NA,TRBV18,TRBD1,TRBJ2-7,CASSPGQGASYF,TGTGCCAGCTCACCAGGGCAGGGGGCTTCGTACTTC
NA,TRBV19,NA,TRBJ1-2,CASSPGATQVWYGYTF,TGTGCCAGTAGTCCAGGGGCCACGCAAGTTTGGTATGGCTACACCTTC
NA,TRBV5-6,TRBD1,TRBJ2-7,CASSRDRRSEQYF,TGTGCCAGCAGCCGGGACAGGCGGTCCGAGCAGTACTTC
NA,TRBV3-1/TRBV3-2,NA,TRBJ1-3,CASSPRGAGSGNTIYF,TGTGCCAGCAGCCCCCGAGGTGCGGGATCTGGAAACACCATATATTTT
NA,TRBV12-3/TRBV12-4,NA,TRBJ1-1,CASSYTTNTEAFF,TGTGCCAGCAGTTACACTACGAACACTGAAGCTTTCTTT
NA,TRBV19,TRBD1,TRBJ1-3,CASWTGGLSGNTIYF,TGTGCCAGTTGGACAGGGGGCCTCTCTGGAAACACCATATATTTT
NA,TRBV3-1/TRBV3-2,TRBD1,TRBJ1-2,CASSFDRGLGYTF,TGTGCCAGCAGCTTCGACAGGGGGCTGGGCTACACCTTC
NA,TRBV3-1/TRBV3-2,NA,TRBJ1-6,CASSQADRSLLTLHF,TGTGCCAGCAGCCAAGCTGACAGGTCCCTATTGACCCTCCACTTT
NA,TRBV27,TRBD1,TRBJ1-5,CASSFAGGQPQHF,TGTGCCAGCAGTTTTGCAGGGGGACAGCCCCAGCATTTT
once,TRBV29-1,NA,TRBJ1-1,CSAKGGGDTEAFF,TGCAGCGCCAAAGGTGGGGGGGACACTGAAGCTTTCTTT
NA,TRBV7-8,TRBD1,TRBJ1-3,CASSLDAGQGGGNTIYF,TGTGCCAGCAGCTTAGATGCGGGACAGGGGGGAGGAAACACCATATATTTT
NA,TRBV12-5,TRBD1,TRBJ1-6,CASGFGQVNSPLHF,TGTGCTAGTGGTTTCGGACAGGTTAATTCACCCCTCCACTTT
NA,TRBV11-3,TRBD1,TRBJ1-1,CASSYDRGRDAFF,TGTGCCAGCAGTTATGACAGGGGGCGCGATGCTTTCTTT
few,TRBV7-3,TRBD2,TRBJ2-2,CASSPSGGAATGELFF,TGTGCCAGCAGCCCCAGCGGGGGGGCGGCCACCGGGGAGCTGTTTTTT
once,TRBV6-5,NA,TRBJ1-3,CASTPLSSGNTIYF,TGTGCCAGCACCCCCTTGAGCTCTGGAAACACCATATATTTT
NA,TRBV5-1,NA,TRBJ2-7,CASKDGDRNEQYF,TGCGCCAGTAAGGACGGGGATAGGAACGAGCAGTACTTC
once,TRBV3-1/TRBV3-2,TRBD1,TRBJ1-4,CASSRPGQGSQKLFF,TGTGCCAGCAGCCGGCCGGGACAGGGTAGTCAAAAACTGTTTTTT
NA,TRBV15,NA,TRBJ2-1,CATSREPRAYNEQFF,TGTGCCACCAGCAGAGAACCGCGGGCCTACAATGAGCAGTTCTTC
NA,TRBV2,NA,TRBJ2-2,CASSEDTGELFF,TGTGCCAGCAGCGAGGATACCGGGGAGCTGTTTTTT
NA,TRBV2,NA,TRBJ1-2,CASGAGRADYTF,TGTGCCAGCGGCGCCGGCAGGGCCGACTACACCTTC
NA,TRBV2,TRBD2,TRBJ2-2,CASSDLGLAGGTNTGELFF,TGTGCCAGCAGTGATTTGGGACTAGCGGGGGGGACGAACACCGGGGAGCTGTTTTTT
NA,TRBV7-2,TRBD1,TRBJ2-7,CASSRDRRNLEQYF,TGTGCCAGCAGCCGGGACAGGAGGAACCTGGAGCAGTACTTC
few,TRBV24-1,TRBD1,TRBJ1-2,CATSEADRDYGYTF,TGTGCCACCAGTGAAGCTGACAGGGACTATGGCTACACCTTC
NA,TRBV13,NA,TRBJ1-4,CASSRGGTSSEKLFF,TGTGCCAGCAGCCGGGGGGGGACCTCTTCCGAAAAACTGTTTTTT
NA,TRBV19,TRBD1,TRBJ1-5,CASSSTGGWQPQHF,TGTGCCAGTAGTAGCACAGGGGGTTGGCAGCCCCAGCATTTT
NA,TRBV7-7,NA,TRBJ2-1,CASSLARAGDNEQFF,TGTGCTAGCAGCTTAGCCCGGGCGGGTGACAATGAGCAGTTCTTC
NA,TRBV7-2,NA,TRBJ1-1,CASRSDRAMNTEAFF,TGTGCCAGCAGGTCGGACAGAGCGATGAACACTGAAGCTTTCTTT
NA,TRBV18,TRBD1,TRBJ1-1,CASSPTETGPDTEAFF,TGTGCCAGCTCACCCACAGAGACAGGGCCCGACACTGAAGCTTTCTTT
few,TRBV19,NA,TRBJ2-3,CASSIFGGDTQYF,TGTGCCAGTAGTATTTTTGGCGGTGATACGCAGTATTTT
NA,TRBV24-1,NA,TRBJ2-1,CATSAYGNEQFF,TGTGCCACCAGTGCATACGGGAATGAGCAGTTCTTC